This T cell receptor beta chain was sequenced for a study of blood T cell repertoires in COVID-19. Repertoires were generated with immunoSEQ multiplex PCR, while TCRdb's copy carries only in-frame clones and drops some. Of around 170,000 clones detected, 88% appear once; the ten largest clones hold roughly 10%. The CDR3 spans 12 residues. In germline, CDR1 is MGHDK, CDR2 SYGVNS. V dropped 3 bases and J dropped 11; count of bases not matched to a gene: 6. Sequenced material: PBMCs or T cells enriched from blood (not recorded which). The rearrangement joins TRBV25-1 to TRBJ1-1; the match to TRBD1 covers 7 bases. The clonotype was recovered from a young woman who had recovered from COVID-19. As DNA, the CDR3 is TGTGCCAGCAGTGACACCGGGACAGCTGCTTTCTTT. Translating it yields CASSDTGTAAFF.